Sequencing of this T cell receptor (beta chain) was carried out in a study of blood T cell repertoires in COVID-19. On the study more broadly: Samples came from the United States, Italy and Spain, spanning acute and convalescent COVID-19.

Authors' processing steps: How many nucleated cells were present was estimated from reference gene primer amplification. This table comes from immunoSEQ multiplex PCR, and its TCRdb copy is limited to in-frame clones, with some not included. V and J calls and clone size are copied from that table; D and trimming were computed from the DNA. The sample holds 280,000 or so clones, about four fifths seen once. A few counts support this clone. This TCR was recovered from a woman in her forties or fifties who had recovered from COVID-19. Sequencing was performed on peripheral blood.

The CDR3 DNA follows: TGCGCCAGCAGCTTGGATAGCGGGGGGGCCCGGGAGCAGTACTTC. This gives the protein CASSLDSGGAREQYF. The chain combines TRBV5-1 with TRBJ2-7; TRBD2 aligns across 11 bases. J gave up 7 bases and V 0 bases, and 6 bases lay outside the gene matches. This CDR3 has 15 amino acids. Germline V CDR1 and CDR2: SGHRS, YFSETQ. Together with reference TRBV5-1 and TRBJ2-7, the CDR3 gives the full variable domain: KAGVTQTPRYLIKTRGQQVTLSCSPISGHRSVSWYQQTPGQGLQFLFEYFSETQRNKGNFPGRFSGRQFSNSRSEMNVSTLELGDSALYLCASSLDSGGAREQYFGPGTRLTVT.